Sequencing of this T cell receptor beta chain was carried out in a study of cytotoxic CD8 clonotypes in ibrutinib-treated CLL. Study context: Of the patients, 11 were relapsed/refractory, approximately 15 treatment-naive and 17 to 18 IGHV unmutated. Findings and caveats of the study: Clonality rose at ibrutinib response and fell back toward baseline at progression. Baseline levels of clonality went above those of age-matched healthy donors and moved with circulating CD8+ T-cell counts.

Trimming pared 1 base from V and 4 bases from J, leaving 14 bases between. Germline V lookup: CDR1 MNHNS, CDR2 SASEGT. There are 17 residues in the CDR3. About this clone itself: The target antigen is unknown.

Target depth was 1 in 200,000 to 1 in 1 million T cells, about 10x per clonotype. The assay was immunoSEQ multiplex PCR, and TCRdb's table has in-frame clones only and misses some. The sample records 45,000 to 65,000 clones, around four fifths being singletons. The sequenced sample was PBMCs, obtained after 24 months of ibrutinib treatment. The V gene is TRBV6-1, the J gene TRBJ2-6; possible D gene TRBD2, 6 bases. The sequence was obtained from a human donor with chronic lymphocytic leukemia. The CDR3 loop is CASSEGLLATGANVLTF. For the CDR3, the DNA is TGTGCCAGCAGTGAAGGGCTACTAGCTACAGGGGCCAACGTCCTGACTTTC.